This TCR beta chain appears in the sequencing data of a study of CD8+CD57+ T cells in acquired aplastic anemia. Whoever was chosen for sequencing had shown CD8+CD57+ cell expansion by flow cytometry. Genomic DNA, serving as template, underwent TCR beta VDJ and CDR3 profiling. Each CDR3 protein is one row after TCRdb ran MiXCR on the reads. The data contain hundreds of thousands of distinct CDR3 sequences, around 30% of them singletons. From germline, CDR1 is SGHTA and CDR2 FQGTGA. This CDR3 spans 16 amino acids. Trimming removed 0 bases at V and 8 bases at J, with 19 bases between. This clonotype was seen repeatedly, ten times or more.

The TCR sequence derives from a human donor with aplastic anemia. Sequencing was carried out using sorted CD4+, CD8+, or CD8+CD57+ T cells (not recorded which) from PBMCs. The chain joins TRBV7-3 to TRBJ1-2, with D tentatively TRBD1 (5 bases). This chain's CDR3 is CASSLTRDGGPEGYTF. The CDR3 DNA follows: TGTGCCAGCAGCTTAACTCGGGACGGAGGTCCGGAGGGCTACACCTTC.